This passage covers 4 T cell receptor beta chains from one sample sequenced in a study of shared clonotypes between healthy human individuals. Sequencing used immunoSEQ multiplex PCR; TCRdb keeps in-frame clones, though not all of them. Among 95,000 to 120,000 clones listed, under 70% were seen once. Sequencing input: memory CD8+ T cells sorted from blood. The subset is: CD45RO+ cells pooled with CCR7-negative TemRA cells. Source of these receptors: a woman aged 25-40 years in good health.

This clone was recorded many times. The chain couples TRBV6-4 to TRBJ1-5; the D is unclear. The germline V gene has CDR1 MRHNA and CDR2 SNTAGT. The CDR3 is 17 amino acids. Trimming stripped 3 bases from V and 5 bases from J, with 20 bases between. The CDR3 sequence: CASSETRNSEGYQPQHF. The CDR3 DNA sequence: TGTGCCAGCAGTGAAACCCGTAACAGTGAGGGATATCAGCCCCAGCATTTT.

This clone was detected once. The rearrangement uses TRBV7-2 and TRBJ2-7, with D possibly being TRBD1 (5 bases). Germline V gives CDR1 SGHTA, CDR2 FQGNSA. V was shortened by 4 bases and J by 0 bases, with 13 bases between the two germline ends. There are 15 residues in the CDR3. The CDR3 reads CASSSQAESSYEQYF. The CDR3 DNA sequence: TGTGCCAGCAGCTCACAGGCCGAGAGCTCCTACGAGCAGTACTTC.

The CDR3 reads CASSQGLGEGNTIYF. The CDR3 DNA follows: TGTGCCAGCAGCCAAGGACTTGGGGAAGGAAACACCATATATTTT. The rearrangement joins TRBV11-2 to TRBJ1-3; no clear D. The germline CDR1 and CDR2 sequences are SGHAT and FQNNGV. With 5 bases removed from V and 4 bases from J, the gap between germline ends came to 15 bases. This CDR3 contains 15 residues.

V is TRBV7-2 and J is TRBJ2-7; 8 nucleotides align to TRBD2. Unmatched junction bases numbered 5, after V lost 3 bases and J lost 4 bases. The CDR3 sequence is 14 residues long. Germline lookup yields CDR1 SGHTA and CDR2 FQGNSA. Written as DNA, the CDR3 is TGTGCCAGCAGCTTCCAGCGGGAGTCGTACGAGCAGTACTTC. Protein product: CASSFQRESYEQYF.